This passage covers 23 T cell receptor beta chains from one sample sequenced in a study of Ad26.COV2.S vaccination and SARS-CoV-2 variants (dated by TCRdb to about 2021). This sample's treatment or condition label indicates: some 19 received Ad26.COV2.S at low or high dose, single or two shots; about 5 received placebo; per-sample allocation not given. For vaccine and placebo recipients, repertoires were sequenced using samples collected on day 63 after the first injection. Library preparation used the immunoSEQ multiplex PCR assay. The table comes from immuneACCESS by way of TCRdb, which keeps in-frame sequences with V and J called. Part of the clones is missing from these tables; in studies checked, under half for an unresolved V gene and the rest for unknown reasons. Recorded for this sample are approximately 460,000 clones; 89% of them occurred a single time. 1.5% to 2% of the sample belongs to the ten largest clones.

Sequenced material: peripheral blood, taken in a trial of Ad26.COV2.S vaccine versus placebo. These receptors all come from a person aged 18-60 years who received the Ad26.COV2.S COVID-19 vaccine or a placebo.

J is TRBJ2-3 and V is TRBV29-1, with 9 bases identical to TRBD2. The CDR3 consists of 14 residues. Germline CDR1 SQVTM, CDR2 ANQGSEA. The trim removed 5 bases at V and 0 bases at J, leaving 3 bases unmatched. In nucleotides, the CDR3 is TGCAGCGTTCCGGCGGGAGGGAGCACAGATACGCAGTATTTT. Amino acids: CSVPAGGSTDTQYF.

The chain has TRBV30 and TRBJ1-1; D is unresolved. Germline V gene data show CDR1 as GTSNPN and CDR2 as SVGIG (reference sequence). Trimming took off 0 bases at V and 4 bases at J, with 6 bases between the two ends. CDR3 size: 12 residues. CDR3 coding DNA: TGTGCCTGGAGTGTGAGCCCCACTGAAGCTTTCTTT. Amino acid sequence: CAWSVSPTEAFF.

The chain carries TRBV9 and TRBJ2-7; unclear D gene. The length of the CDR3 is 15 residues. Germline CDR1 SGDLS, CDR2 YYNGEE. The V gene lost 0 bases and the J gene lost 2 bases, with 12 bases spanning the gap. CDR3 amino acids: CASSVGGGVTYEQYF. The CDR3 region has the DNA TGTGCCAGCAGCGTAGGAGGCGGTGTAACCTACGAGCAGTACTTC.

This clone was seen a few times. V and J are TRBV7-2 and TRBJ1-1, with a weak D call TRBD1 (6 bases). The V gene lost 0 bases and the J gene lost 11 bases, with 13 bases spanning the gap. In germline, CDR1 is SGHTA, CDR2 FQGNSA. The CDR3 is 13 residues long. In DNA form, the CDR3 reads TGTGCCAGCAGCTTAGCGGCCAGGGGTTCCGCTTTCTTT. This sequence encodes CASSLAARGSAFF. Full variable domain (rest looked up from reference TRBV7-2 and TRBJ1-1): GAGVSQSPSNKVTEKGKDVELRCDPISGHTALYWYRQSLGQGLEFLIYFQGNSAPDKSGLPSDRFSAERTGGSVSTLTIQRTQQEDSAVYLCASSLAARGSAFFGQGTRLTVV.

The genes are TRBV9 and TRBJ2-6; D uncertain. CDR3 size: 17 residues. With 4 bases removed from V and 3 bases from J, the gap between germline ends came to 17 bases. Germline CDR1 SGDLS, CDR2 YYNGEE. The CDR3 protein is CASSHVPIEGGANVLTF. The CDR3 bases are TGTGCCAGCAGCCATGTCCCAATCGAAGGTGGGGCCAACGTCCTGACTTTC.

This rearrangement joins TRBV6-2 or TRBV6-3 to TRBJ1-4; D may be TRBD1 (5 bases). This CDR3 comprises 12 residues. Trimming left V 4 bases short and J 11 bases short, with 11 bases between. CDR1 and CDR2 from the germline V gene are MNHEY and SVGEGT. CDR3 in amino acids: CASSSQVEKLFF. For the CDR3, the DNA is TGTGCCAGCAGTTCACAGGTCGAGAAACTGTTTTTT.

This clone showed up just once. V usage is TRBV7-9 and J usage is TRBJ2-5; D might be TRBD1 (5 bases). Trimming shortened V by 0 bases and J by 7 bases, and 21 bases separated the two germline ends. The germline V gene has CDR1 SEHNR and CDR2 FQNEAQ (reference sequence). The CDR3 runs 17 residues. DNA for the CDR3: TGTGCCAGCAGCTTAGCGGCCCACCCAGGGCCAGGTGGGACCCAGTACTTC. This translates into CASSLAAHPGPGGTQYF.

This chain connects TRBV7-6 to TRBJ2-7, with TRBD1 identical over 7 bases. The V gene's germline CDR1 is SGHVS and CDR2 FNYEAQ. The CDR3 contains 15 residues. Trimming at V came to 4 bases and at J to 4 bases, leaving 10 bases not matched to a gene. CDR3 DNA: TGTGCCAGCAGCTCGTCCGGGACAGAGGGGTACGAGCAGTACTTC. It translates to CASSSSGTEGYEQYF.

This sequence joins TRBV7-8 and TRBJ2-7; 9 bases align to TRBD2. The CDR3 runs to 17 residues. The germline V gene encodes CDR1 SGHVS and CDR2 FQNEAQ. J was trimmed by 2 bases and V by 5 bases; bases with no gene match: 13. The chain's CDR3 is CASSHSGWRLAAYEQYF. The CDR3 coding sequence is TGTGCCAGCAGCCATAGCGGATGGAGACTAGCGGCCTACGAGCAGTACTTC.

The chain uses TRBV10-3 and TRBJ2-3, with a tentative D call TRBD2 (6 bases). The germline CDR1 and CDR2 sequences are ENHRY and SYGVKD. The CDR3 contains 15 residues. The V end was cut by 6 bases, the J end by 2 bases, with 15 bases between. CDR3 nucleotides: TGTGCCATCAGGCGTCGGGGAGGAATCACAGATACGCAGTATTTT. Protein: CAIRRRGGITDTQYF.

This sequence joins TRBV7-6 and TRBJ1-2, with D hard to call. Germline CDR1 SGHVS, CDR2 FNYEAQ. Trimming stripped 4 bases from V and 1 base from J, with 13 bases between. CDR3 length: 15 residues. In DNA, the CDR3 is TGTGCCAGCAGCTGGCGGACTAACGGTAACTATGGCTACACCTTC. Amino acids: CASSWRTNGNYGYTF.

The V call is TRBV5-6, the J call TRBJ1-5; 9 bases are a match to TRBD1. CDR1 is SGHDT and CDR2 is YYEEEE in the germline V gene. CDR3 length equals 16 residues. The junction had 5 bases not matched to a gene; V was cut back by 4 bases and J by 0 bases. This CDR3 reads CASSLRTGDSNQPQHF. In DNA, the CDR3 is TGTGCCAGCAGCCTAAGGACAGGGGATAGCAATCAGCCCCAGCATTTT.

This sequence joins TRBV27 and TRBJ2-7, with 7 bases fitting TRBD2. Trimming took 6 bases from V and 2 from J; bases not matched to a gene: 7. Germline loops: CDR1 MNHEY, CDR2 SMNVEV (reference sequence). The CDR3 has 14 amino acids. The CDR3 spells CASRPGLKPYEQYF. In DNA, the CDR3 is TGTGCCAGCAGACCGGGACTAAAACCCTACGAGCAGTACTTC.

The V call is TRBV9, the J call TRBJ2-1; D might be TRBD1 or TRBD2, each matching 5 bases. The CDR3 totals 13 residues. V gave up 2 bases and J gave up 5 bases, with 8 bases separating them. The V gene's germline CDR1 is SGDLS and CDR2 YYNGEE. CDR3 bases: TGTGCCAGCAGCGTCACGGGGCACAATGAGCAGTTCTTC. This codes for CASSVTGHNEQFF.

This clone occurred once. The rearrangement links TRBV2 to TRBJ2-5; 9 bases are shared with TRBD1. Germline V lookup: CDR1 SNHLY, CDR2 FYNNEI. V shed 3 bases and J 5 bases; nucleotides not matched to a gene: 7. CDR3 size: 15 residues. The CDR3 nucleotides read TGTGCCAGCAGTGATGGGGACAGGGTAGTGGAGACCCAGTACTTC. As protein: CASSDGDRVVETQYF.

The rearrangement uses TRBV19 and TRBJ1-5, with D unresolved. This CDR3 spans 17 amino acids. Trimming took off 0 bases at V and 0 bases at J, with 12 bases between the two ends. CDR1 and CDR2 (germline): LNHDA, SQIVND (reference sequence). CDR3 in DNA: TGTGCCAGTAGTATAGACCAGCTGATACTTAGCAATCAGCCCCAGCATTTT. It translates to CASSIDQLILSNQPQHF. Using reference TRBV19 and TRBJ1-5 for the parts outside the CDR3, the full variable domain is DGGITQSPKYLFRKEGQNVTLSCEQNLNHDAMYWYRQDPGQGLRLIYYSQIVNDFQKGDIAEGYSVSREKKESFPLTVTSAQKNPTAFYLCASSIDQLILSNQPQHFGDGTRLSIL.

The rearrangement uses TRBV18 and TRBJ1-3; D is ambiguous. The V gene's germline CDR1 is KGHSH and CDR2 LQKENI. Trimming pared 6 bases from V and 0 bases from J, leaving 18 bases between. CDR3 size: 17 residues. The DNA for the CDR3 is TGTGCCAGCTCTCTTAACCAGTCGGGTCGCTCTGGAAACACCATATATTTT. It is translated as CASSLNQSGRSGNTIYF.

This chain joins TRBV27 and TRBJ2-1; D might be TRBD1 or TRBD2, each matching 5 bases. The germline gives CDR1 MNHEY, CDR2 SMNVEV (reference sequence). The CDR3 is made up of 15 amino acids. Deletions cut 5 bases from V and 0 bases from J, with 11 bases between. CDR3 protein: CASSIPGSSYNEQFF. In DNA, the CDR3 is TGTGCCAGCAGTATACCAGGGAGCTCCTACAATGAGCAGTTCTTC.

This clone was seen only once. The chain combines TRBV11-2 with TRBJ2-5; D might be TRBD2 (5 bases). Germline CDR1 is SGHAT and CDR2 is FQNNGV. The V and J ends lost 5 bases and 2 bases respectively, with 12 bases between them. This CDR3 spans 14 amino acids. CDR3 DNA sequence: TGTGCCAGCAGCACCCAAGGAGGTCAAGAGACCCAGTACTTC. Protein sequence: CASSTQGGQETQYF.

The rearrangement uses TRBV11-1 and TRBJ1-6; no reliable D call. The ends were cut back, 5 bases at V and 10 bases at J, with 9 bases in the middle. The CDR3 is 12 amino acids. Germline-derived CDR1 and CDR2 are SGHAT and FQDESV (reference sequence). The CDR3 sequence is CASSERVSPLHF. In nucleotides, the CDR3 is TGTGCCAGCAGCGAAAGGGTATCACCCCTCCACTTT. Based on the CDR3 plus reference TRBV11-1 and TRBJ1-6, the full variable domain is EAEVAQSPRYKITEKSQAVAFWCDPISGHATLYWYRQILGQGPELLVQFQDESVVDDSQLPKDRFSAERLKGVDSTLKIQPAELGDSAMYLCASSERVSPLHFGNGTRLTVT.

The chain employs TRBV29-1 and TRBJ2-2; 14 bases map to TRBD2. Germline V CDR1 and CDR2: SQVTM, ANQGSEA. The V segment lost 6 bases and the J segment 6 bases; nucleotides outside the gene matches: 6. The CDR3 is made up of 15 amino acids. The chain's CDR3 is CSVVGTSGSSGELFF. Here the CDR3 DNA reads TGCAGCGTCGTAGGGACTAGCGGGAGTTCCGGGGAGCTGTTTTTT.

The CDR3 sequence: CASSLGASNTGELFF. CDR3 nucleotides: TGTGCCAGCAGCTTAGGGGCCTCGAACACCGGGGAGCTGTTTTTT. The chain combines TRBV7-9 with TRBJ2-2; D is unclear. CDR3 length equals 15 residues. Trimming removed 1 base from V and 0 bases from J, with 6 bases in between. Germline assignment: CDR1 SEHNR and CDR2 FQNEAQ (reference sequence).

J is TRBJ2-2 and V is TRBV7-9, with unresolved D. The germline gives CDR1 SEHNR, CDR2 FQNEAQ (reference sequence). This CDR3 is built from 16 residues. V dropped 5 bases and J dropped 0 bases, with 13 bases sitting between them. The CDR3: CASSKSRVANTGELFF. Written as DNA, the CDR3 is TGTGCCAGCAGCAAATCAAGGGTCGCGAACACCGGGGAGCTGTTTTTT. The entire variable domain, with the rest obtained from reference TRBV7-9 and TRBJ2-2, is as follows: DTGVSQNPRHKITKRGQNVTFRCDPISEHNRLYWYRQTLGQGPEFLTYFQNEAQLEKSRLLSDRFSAERPKGSFSTLEIQRTEQGDSAMYLCASSKSRVANTGELFFGEGSRLTVL.